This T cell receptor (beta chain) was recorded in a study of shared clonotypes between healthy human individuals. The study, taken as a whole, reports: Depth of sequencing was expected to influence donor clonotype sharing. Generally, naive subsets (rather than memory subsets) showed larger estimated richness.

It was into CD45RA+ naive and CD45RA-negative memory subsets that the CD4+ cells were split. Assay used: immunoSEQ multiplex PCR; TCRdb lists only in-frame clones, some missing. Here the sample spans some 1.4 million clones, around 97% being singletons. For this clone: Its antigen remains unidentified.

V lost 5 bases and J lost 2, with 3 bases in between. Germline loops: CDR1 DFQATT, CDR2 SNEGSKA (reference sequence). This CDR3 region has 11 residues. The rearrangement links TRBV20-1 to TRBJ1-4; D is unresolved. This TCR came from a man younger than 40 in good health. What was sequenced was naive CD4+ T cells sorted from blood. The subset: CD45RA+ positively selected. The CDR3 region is CSAYTNEKLFF. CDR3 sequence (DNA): TGCAGTGCTTATACTAATGAAAAACTGTTTTTT.